A single T cell receptor beta chain is shown here with its context. Its antigen remains unknown. This table comes from immunoSEQ multiplex PCR, and its TCRdb copy is limited to in-frame clones, with some not included. The sample records just over 95,000 clones, around 90% being singletons. The data were taken from a study of OX40 agonist ivuxolimab in advanced cancers. People who had autoimmune disease history or systemic immunosuppression were excluded. Points from the study as a whole: CD4+ T cells averaged fewer expanded clones than CD8+ T cells. Both blood CD4+ and CD8+ T cells showed clonal growth by week 6 at 0.1 to 3.0 mg/kg.

Here the sequenced sample was CD4+ or CD8+ T cells sorted from blood, taken in a trial of the OX40 agonist ivuxolimab. The receptor comes from an adult with an advanced solid tumor such as melanoma, head and neck, liver or kidney cancer.

The CDR3 is CASSVWVGQGGVNTEAFF. The DNA for the CDR3 is TGTGCCAGTAGTGTATGGGTTGGACAGGGGGGGGTAAACACTGAAGCTTTCTTT. This chain connects TRBV19 to TRBJ1-1, with TRBD1 matching over 10 bases. The CDR3 extends over 18 amino acids. J lost 2 bases, V lost 5 bases, and 14 bases had no gene match. In germline, CDR1 is LNHDA, CDR2 SQIVND (reference sequence).